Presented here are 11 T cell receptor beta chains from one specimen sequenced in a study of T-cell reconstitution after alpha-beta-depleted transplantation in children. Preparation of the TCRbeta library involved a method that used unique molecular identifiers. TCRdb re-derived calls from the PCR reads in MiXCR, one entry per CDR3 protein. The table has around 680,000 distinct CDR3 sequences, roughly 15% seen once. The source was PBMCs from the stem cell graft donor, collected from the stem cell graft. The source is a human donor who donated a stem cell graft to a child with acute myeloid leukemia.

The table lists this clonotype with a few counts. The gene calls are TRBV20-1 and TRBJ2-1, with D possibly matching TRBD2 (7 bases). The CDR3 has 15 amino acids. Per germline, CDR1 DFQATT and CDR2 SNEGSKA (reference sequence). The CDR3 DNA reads TGCAGCGCCGTTGGGGGGGGCCCGTCCTACAATGAGCAGTTCTTC. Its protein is CSAVGGGPSYNEQFF.

The CDR3 nucleotides read TGCAGTGCCCGTCAAGCGGGGATTTACAATGAGCAGTTCTTC. This codes for CSARQAGIYNEQFF. This rearrangement joins TRBV20-1 to TRBJ2-1; 7 bases fit TRBD2. CDR3 length: 14 amino acids. Germline V gene lookup returns CDR1 DFQATT and CDR2 SNEGSKA (reference sequence). V dropped 6 bases and J dropped 4; count of bases not matched to a gene: 9.

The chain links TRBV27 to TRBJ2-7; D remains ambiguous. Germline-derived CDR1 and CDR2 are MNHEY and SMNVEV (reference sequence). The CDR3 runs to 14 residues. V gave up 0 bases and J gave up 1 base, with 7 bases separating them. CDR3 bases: TGTGCCAGCAGTTTATCGTACAGTTCCTACGAGCAGTACTTC. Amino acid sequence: CASSLSYSSYEQYF.

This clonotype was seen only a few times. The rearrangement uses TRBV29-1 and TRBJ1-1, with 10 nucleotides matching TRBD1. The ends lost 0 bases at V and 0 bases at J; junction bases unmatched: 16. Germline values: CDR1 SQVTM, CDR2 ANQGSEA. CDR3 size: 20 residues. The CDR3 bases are TGCAGCGTTGAAGAGGCCGGGACAGGGGACCCCTATCCTATGAACACTGAAGCTTTCTTT. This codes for CSVEEAGTGDPYPMNTEAFF.

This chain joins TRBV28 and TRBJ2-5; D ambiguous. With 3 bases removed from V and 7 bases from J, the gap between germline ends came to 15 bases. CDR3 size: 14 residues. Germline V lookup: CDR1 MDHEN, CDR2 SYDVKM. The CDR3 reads CASSFKFQTGTQYF. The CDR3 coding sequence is TGTGCCAGCAGTTTCAAGTTCCAAACGGGGACCCAGTACTTC. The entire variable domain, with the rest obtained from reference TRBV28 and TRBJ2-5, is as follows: DVKVTQSSRYLVKRTGEKVFLECVQDMDHENMFWYRQDPGLGLRLIYFSYDVKMKEKGDIPEGYSVSREKKERFSLILESASTNQTSMYLCASSFKFQTGTQYFGPGTRLLVL.

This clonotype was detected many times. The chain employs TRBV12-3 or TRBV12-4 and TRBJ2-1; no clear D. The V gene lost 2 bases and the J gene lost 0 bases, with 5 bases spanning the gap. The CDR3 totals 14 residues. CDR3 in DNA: TGTGCCAGCAGTTTATCCCTCTCCTACAATGAGCAGTTCTTC. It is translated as CASSLSLSYNEQFF.

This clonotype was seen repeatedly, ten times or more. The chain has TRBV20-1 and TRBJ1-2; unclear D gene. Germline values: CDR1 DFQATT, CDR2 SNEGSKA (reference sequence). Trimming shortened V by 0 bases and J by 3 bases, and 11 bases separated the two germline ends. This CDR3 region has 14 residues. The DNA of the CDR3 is TGCAGTGCTAGAGACCAAGGCGGATACTATGGCTACACCTTC. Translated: CSARDQGGYYGYTF.

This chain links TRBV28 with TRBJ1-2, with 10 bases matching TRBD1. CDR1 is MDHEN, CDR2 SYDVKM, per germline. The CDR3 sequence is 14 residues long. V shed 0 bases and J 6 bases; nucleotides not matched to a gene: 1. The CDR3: CASSLWTGGDGYTF. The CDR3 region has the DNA TGTGCCAGCAGTTTATGGACAGGGGGCGATGGCTACACCTTC.

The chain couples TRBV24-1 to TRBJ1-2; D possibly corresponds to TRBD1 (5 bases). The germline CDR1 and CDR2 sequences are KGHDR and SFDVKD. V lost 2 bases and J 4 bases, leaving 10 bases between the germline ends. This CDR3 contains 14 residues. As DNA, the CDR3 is TGTGCCACCAGTGATTCATACAGGTTCTATGGCTACACCTTC. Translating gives CATSDSYRFYGYTF.

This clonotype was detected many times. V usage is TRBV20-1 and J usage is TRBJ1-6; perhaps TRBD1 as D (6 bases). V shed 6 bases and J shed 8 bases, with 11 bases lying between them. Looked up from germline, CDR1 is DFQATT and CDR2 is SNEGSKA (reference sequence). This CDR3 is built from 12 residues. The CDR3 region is CSAQGVDSPLHF. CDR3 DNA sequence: TGCAGTGCACAGGGAGTGGATTCACCCCTCCACTTT.

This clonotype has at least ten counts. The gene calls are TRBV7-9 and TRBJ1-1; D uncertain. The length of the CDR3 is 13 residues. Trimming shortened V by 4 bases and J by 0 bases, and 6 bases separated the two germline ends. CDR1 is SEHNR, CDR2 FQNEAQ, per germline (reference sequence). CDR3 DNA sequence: TGTGCCAGCAGCTCCTCGCTGAACACTGAAGCTTTCTTT. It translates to CASSSSLNTEAFF.